The 32 T cell receptor beta chains presented below share a single source sample, sequenced in a study of Ad26.COV2.S vaccination and SARS-CoV-2 variants. Treatment in this sample: about 20 received Ad26.COV2.S at low or high dose, single or two shots; 5 received placebo; per-sample allocation not given. Day 63 following the first vaccine or placebo injection was when the samples were taken. The method was immunoSEQ multiplex PCR; TCRdb's version includes in-frame clones alone and lacks a portion of them. The table lists under 550,000 clones, 88% of them singletons. The specimen comprised peripheral blood, sampled in a trial of Ad26.COV2.S vaccine versus placebo. Receptor source: a person between 18 and 65 years old who received the Ad26.COV2.S COVID-19 vaccine or a placebo.

The chain joins TRBV7-2 to TRBJ2-5, with D perhaps matching TRBD1 (6 bases). The CDR3 runs to 15 residues. The V gene's germline CDR1 is SGHTA and CDR2 FQGNSA. Trimming took off 0 bases at V and 2 bases at J, with 10 bases between the two ends. This CDR3 is CASSLATGRQETQYF. The DNA of the CDR3 is TGTGCCAGCAGCTTAGCGACAGGACGACAAGAGACCCAGTACTTC.

This clone was counted a few times. The DNA of the CDR3 is TGTGCCAGCAGCTTTTTTCGGGGGGGAGACACTGAAGCTTTCTTT. This encodes CASSFFRGGDTEAFF. The chain uses TRBV11-2 and TRBJ1-1; possibly TRBD1 for D (5 bases). Germline-derived CDR1 and CDR2 are SGHAT and FQNNGV. V was shortened by 3 bases and J by 3 bases, with 14 bases between the two germline ends. The CDR3 sequence is 15 residues long.

A few counts support this clone. The chain combines TRBV19 with TRBJ1-5; tentatively, D is TRBD1 (5 bases). Germline V gene sequence: CDR1 LNHDA, CDR2 SQIVND (reference sequence). V gave up 0 bases and J gave up 2 bases, with 8 bases separating them. The CDR3 is 15 residues long. CDR3 sequence (DNA): TGTGCCAGTAGTATAGACAGGGCAGGCAATCAGCCCCAGCATTTT. It encodes CASSIDRAGNQPQHF.

V is TRBV20-1 and J is TRBJ2-5, with a tentative D call TRBD1 (5 bases). This CDR3 comprises 15 residues. Trimming cost V 3 bases and J 7 bases, with 21 bases left between them. Germline CDR1 and CDR2: DFQATT and SNEGSKA (reference sequence). CDR3: CSASFPRSGIWTQYF. CDR3 DNA sequence: TGCAGTGCTAGTTTCCCTCGATCAGGGATTTGGACCCAGTACTTC.

V gene TRBV20-1 combines with J gene TRBJ2-3; possibly TRBD1 for D (6 bases). V was clipped by 3 bases and J by 4 bases, with 20 bases between them. The CDR3 is 16 amino acids. CDR1 DFQATT and CDR2 SNEGSKA come from the germline V gene (reference sequence). The CDR3 sequence: CSASRGTLPASDTQYF. DNA of the CDR3: TGCAGTGCTAGTAGGGGGACGCTACCGGCCTCAGATACGCAGTATTTT.

The CDR3 DNA reads as TGTGCCATCACGTCGGCCCAAGGAAACACTGAAGCTTTCTTT. This translates into CAITSAQGNTEAFF. The chain carries TRBV10-3 and TRBJ1-1; D call uncertain. V lost 7 bases and J 2 bases, leaving 14 bases between the germline ends. Germline V gives CDR1 ENHRY, CDR2 SYGVKD. CDR3 size: 14 residues.

The rearrangement uses TRBV5-4 and TRBJ2-7; D is perhaps TRBD2 (5 bases). The germline V gene has CDR1 SGHNT and CDR2 YYREEE (reference sequence). The CDR3 has 17 residues. V was shortened by 3 bases and J by 2 bases, with 21 bases between the two germline ends. The DNA for the CDR3 is TGTGCCAGCAGCTCACAACCACGGGGAGCGAAGACCTACGAGCAGTACTTC. Encoded protein: CASSSQPRGAKTYEQYF.

The sample holds one count of this clone. The chain links TRBV5-1 to TRBJ2-7; perhaps TRBD1 as D (6 bases). There are 15 residues in the CDR3. From germline, CDR1 is SGHRS and CDR2 YFSETQ. Trimming pared 0 bases from V and 4 bases from J, leaving 14 bases between. The CDR3 sequence: CASSLVGRGNYEQYF. The CDR3 nucleotides are TGCGCCAGCAGCTTGGTAGGCAGGGGTAATTACGAGCAGTACTTC.

The chain joins TRBV3-1 (or the pseudogene TRBV3-2) to TRBJ1-1, with 7 bases that match TRBD1. The CDR3 extends over 17 amino acids. J gave up 5 bases and V 4 bases, and 16 bases lay outside the gene matches. Per germline, CDR1 LGHDT and CDR2 YNNKEL (reference sequence). The CDR3 sequence is CASSPAHLTGVGTEAFF. CDR3 coding DNA: TGTGCCAGCAGCCCAGCTCACTTAACAGGGGTGGGGACTGAAGCTTTCTTT.

The chain recombines TRBV7-9 with TRBJ2-2, with TRBD1 matching 10 bases. CDR1 SEHNR and CDR2 FQNEAQ come from the germline V gene (reference sequence). V shed 1 base and J 3 bases; nucleotides not matched to a gene: 2. CDR3 length equals 16 residues. CDR3 sequence (DNA): TGTGCCAGCAGCTTAGAGGGGACAGGGGACACCGGGGAGCTGTTTTTT. This sequence encodes CASSLEGTGDTGELFF.

The chain employs TRBV3-1 (or the pseudogene TRBV3-2) and TRBJ2-1, with D uncertain. Germline loops: CDR1 LGHDT, CDR2 YNNKEL (reference sequence). Trimming removed 1 base from V and 5 bases from J, with 6 bases in between. This CDR3 spans 13 amino acids. CDR3 sequence: CASSQGSHNEQFF. DNA of the CDR3: TGTGCCAGCAGCCAAGGCAGCCACAATGAGCAGTTCTTC.

This rearrangement joins TRBV6-2 or TRBV6-3 to TRBJ1-5; 7 nucleotides match TRBD1. Germline V gene lookup returns CDR1 MNHEY and CDR2 SVGEGT. The CDR3 is 15 amino acids. V shed 5 bases, J shed 4 bases, and the junction held 8 bases outside the gene matches. The CDR3 nucleotides are TGTGCCAGCAGTGGGGGATACAGGGGAAATCAGCCCCAGCATTTT. Translating it yields CASSGGYRGNQPQHF.

The V gene is TRBV7-8, the J gene TRBJ2-1; 13 bases agree with TRBD2. The V gene's germline CDR1 is SGHVS and CDR2 FQNEAQ. V lost 4 bases to trimming and J lost 8 bases; unmatched junction nucleotides: 8. CDR3 size: 16 residues. CDR3 coding DNA: TGTGCCAGCAGCTCCAGGACTAGCGGGGGTAGCGATGAGCAGTTCTTC. Translating it yields CASSSRTSGGSDEQFF. The full variable domain, in which reference TRBV7-8 and TRBJ2-1 provide the parts outside the CDR3, is GAGVSQSPRYKVAKRGQDVALRCDPISGHVSLFWYQQALGQGPEFLTYFQNEAQLDKSGLPSDRFFAERPEGSVSTLKIQRTQQEDSAVYLCASSSRTSGGSDEQFFGPGTRLTVL.

The rearrangement uses TRBV19 and TRBJ1-5; 10 nucleotides line up with TRBD1. Trimming cost V 5 bases and J 2 bases; bases outside gene matches: 3. The CDR3 contains 15 residues. Germline V lookup: CDR1 LNHDA, CDR2 SQIVND (reference sequence). Here the CDR3 reads CASSFGTGGNQPQHF. CDR3 DNA: TGTGCCAGTAGTTTCGGGACAGGGGGCAATCAGCCCCAGCATTTT.

V usage is TRBV5-4 and J usage is TRBJ2-7; D may be TRBD2 (5 bases). With 5 bases removed from V and 1 base from J, the gap between germline ends came to 13 bases. The CDR3 consists of 14 residues. Germline CDR1 and CDR2: SGHNT and YYREEE (reference sequence). CDR3 in DNA: TGTGCCAGCAGACTAGACTTGGGATCCTACGAGCAGTACTTC. Translating it yields CASRLDLGSYEQYF.

This chain connects TRBV7-3 to TRBJ2-7, with 9 nucleotides matching TRBD1. After removal of 3 bases from V and 1 base from J, the junction contained 1 base not matched to a gene. CDR1 is SGHTA, CDR2 FQGTGA, per germline. The CDR3 sequence is 14 residues long. CDR3 loop: CASSLGTGSYEQYF. CDR3 coding DNA: TGTGCCAGCAGCTTGGGGACAGGGTCCTACGAGCAGTACTTC.

The rearrangement links TRBV6-5 to TRBJ1-2; D is possibly TRBD1 (5 bases). The CDR3 totals 13 residues. Trimming took 7 bases from V and 5 from J, leaving 14 bases between them. Germline values: CDR1 MNHEY, CDR2 SVGAGI. The CDR3 bases are TGTGCCAGCACGCGGGGGGTGGGGTATGGCTACACCTTC. Translating it yields CASTRGVGYGYTF.

The chain recombines TRBV4-1 with TRBJ2-1; TRBD2 agrees at 9 bases. Germline V lookup: CDR1 MGHRA, CDR2 YSYEKL. CDR3 length equals 15 residues. J lost 6 bases, V lost 3 bases, and 6 bases had no gene match. The CDR3 protein is CASSQQGLAGNEQFF. The CDR3 DNA sequence: TGCGCCAGCAGCCAGCAGGGACTAGCAGGCAATGAGCAGTTCTTC.

The V and J genes are TRBV6-4 and TRBJ1-1, with TRBD1 as a possible D gene (6 bases). Trimming took 5 bases from V and 4 from J, leaving 11 bases between them. Per the germline V gene, CDR1 is MRHNA and CDR2 is SNTAGT. The CDR3 is 13 residues long. This chain's CDR3 is CASSLQGSTEAFF. In nucleotides, the CDR3 is TGTGCCAGCAGTCTACAGGGAAGCACTGAAGCTTTCTTT.

The gene calls are TRBV5-1 and TRBJ1-6, with a tentative D call TRBD1 (6 bases). Trimming removed 0 bases from V and 10 bases from J, with 14 bases in between. The CDR3 extends over 15 amino acids. Germline V CDR1 and CDR2: SGHRS, YFSETQ. The CDR3 DNA reads TGCGCCAGCAGCTTGGCGTACAGGGAGCTCTCACCCCTCCACTTT. Protein product: CASSLAYRELSPLHF.

The chain uses TRBV19 and TRBJ2-5; 9 bases line up with TRBD1. J was trimmed by 3 bases and V by 5 bases; bases with no gene match: 4. Germline CDR1 reads LNHDA; CDR2 reads SQIVND (reference sequence). The CDR3 sequence is 14 residues long. CDR3 coding DNA: TGTGCCAGTAGTCTTTGGACAGGGGAAGAGACCCAGTACTTC. It encodes CASSLWTGEETQYF.

The genes are TRBV5-4 and TRBJ2-6; perhaps TRBD1 as D (8 bases). Germline V gene data show CDR1 as SGHNT and CDR2 as YYREEE (reference sequence). Trimming cost V 4 bases and J 2 bases, with 16 bases left between them. The CDR3 has 17 amino acids. CDR3 protein: CASSQDRGGAGANVLTF. The CDR3 DNA sequence: TGTGCCAGCAGCCAAGACAGGGGAGGGGCTGGGGCCAACGTCCTGACTTTC.

This clone turned up a few times. This chain links TRBV30 with TRBJ1-6; 9 bases match TRBD1. The V segment lost 6 bases and the J segment 10 bases; nucleotides outside the gene matches: 7. This CDR3 contains 13 residues. CDR1 and CDR2 (germline): GTSNPN, SVGIG (reference sequence). The CDR3 bases are TGTGCCTGCCAGGACAGGGGAGAATCACCCCTCCACTTT. This translates into CACQDRGESPLHF.

The V gene is TRBV5-8, the J gene TRBJ2-7; D unclear. Trimming cost V 1 base and J 3 bases, with 5 bases left between them. This CDR3 region has 12 residues. Germline V gives CDR1 SGHTS, CDR2 YDEGEE. The CDR3 DNA reads as TGTGCCAGCAGCTTGAAGTTCTACGAGCAGTACTTC. This codes for CASSLKFYEQYF.

This clone was seen just once. The chain links TRBV28 to TRBJ2-1; TRBD1 matches at 8 bases. The junction had 13 bases not matched to a gene; V was cut back by 5 bases and J by 7 bases. CDR1 MDHEN and CDR2 SYDVKM come from the germline V gene. The CDR3 is 16 residues long. The CDR3 bases are TGTGCCAGCAGTCGACCTCCAGGGGGCGAAGGTAATGAGCAGTTCTTC. Its protein product is CASSRPPGGEGNEQFF.

The gene calls are TRBV7-2 and TRBJ1-3, with TRBD1 matching over 10 bases. Germline V gene lookup returns CDR1 SGHTA and CDR2 FQGNSA. The CDR3 has 15 amino acids. V was clipped by 3 bases and J by 4 bases; unmatched bases: 3. Written as DNA, the CDR3 is TGTGCCAGCAGCTTCGACAGGGGGCTAGGAAACACCATATATTTT. This sequence encodes CASSFDRGLGNTIYF.

The DNA for the CDR3 is TGTGCCAGCAGCTCCGACAGGGGCGGAGAAAAACTGTTTTTT. Encoded protein: CASSSDRGGEKLFF. V gene TRBV7-9 combines with J gene TRBJ1-4; TRBD1 matches 8 bases. Germline assignment: CDR1 SEHNR and CDR2 FQNEAQ (reference sequence). The CDR3 has 14 amino acids. V dropped 4 bases and J dropped 8; count of bases not matched to a gene: 6.

V and J are TRBV6-5 and TRBJ2-3, with 9 positions matching TRBD2. The CDR3 contains 16 residues. Germline lookup yields CDR1 MNHEY and CDR2 SVGAGI. Trimming cost V 4 bases and J 2 bases; bases outside gene matches: 7. The CDR3 nucleotides are TGTGCCAGCAGTTCCCCTAGCGGGGCGAACACAGATACGCAGTATTTT. It specifies CASSSPSGANTDTQYF.

This rearrangement joins TRBV28 to TRBJ2-3, with 10 bases that match TRBD1. The junction had 6 bases not matched to a gene; V was cut back by 5 bases and J by 4 bases. Germline loops: CDR1 MDHEN, CDR2 SYDVKM. The CDR3 totals 15 residues. DNA for the CDR3: TGTGCCAGCAGTAGGACAGGGGGTACTGCAGATACGCAGTATTTT. It yields the protein CASSRTGGTADTQYF.

V is TRBV7-9 and J is TRBJ2-4, with 9 bases that match TRBD1. Germline lookup yields CDR1 SEHNR and CDR2 FQNEAQ (reference sequence). The J segment lost 0 bases and the V segment lost 4 bases, leaving 4 bases of the junction unmatched. CDR3 length: 16 residues. The CDR3 nucleotides read TGTGCCAGCAGCTCGGGACAGGGTTTAGCCAAAAACATTCAGTACTTC. It encodes CASSSGQGLAKNIQYF.

The chain couples TRBV28 to TRBJ2-1; TRBD2 matches 10 bases. The CDR3 loop spans 14 amino acids. Germline V CDR1 and CDR2: MDHEN, SYDVKM. V gave up 6 bases and J gave up 6 bases; unmatched junction bases: 5. CDR3 nucleotide sequence: TGTGCCAGCAGCGACTGGACTAGCGGCAATGAGCAGTTCTTC. Translation gives CASSDWTSGNEQFF.

This clone was observed a handful of times. This CDR3 is CASSLVGWEQYF. The CDR3 bases are TGTGCCAGCAGCTTAGTAGGGTGGGAGCAGTACTTC. The chain recombines TRBV13 with TRBJ2-7; D remains unclear. The CDR3 extends over 12 amino acids. Germline CDR1 and CDR2: PRHDT and FYEKMQ (reference sequence). V lost 1 base and J 7 bases, leaving 8 bases between the germline ends.